This T cell receptor beta chain is drawn from a study of T-cell reconstitution after alpha-beta-depleted transplantation in children. Study findings and constraints: Newly made T cells mostly supplied T-cell counts and diversity one year after transplant. Surviving recipient cells, namely T cells and thymic progenitors, were the source of high day-60 TCRbeta diversity in some patients. As was reported, about two months after transplant, alpha-beta T cells came from several hundred expanded graft clones.

A few counts support this clonotype. The antigen remains undetermined. Unique molecular identifiers featured in how the TCRbeta library was prepared. TCRdb used MiXCR to reprocess the PCR reads, holding one entry per CDR3 protein. The sample has approximately 50,000 distinct CDR3 sequences, 40% to 65% seen once. Germline V lookup: CDR1 SGHKS, CDR2 YYEKEE (reference sequence). Trimming took off 2 bases at V and 7 bases at J, with 10 bases between the two ends. The CDR3 runs to 13 residues. The rearrangement joins TRBV5-5 to TRBJ1-5; unclear D gene. This sample comprised peripheral blood, obtained before TCRalphabeta/CD19-depleted stem cell transplant. The source is a boy in the first two years of life with SCID, due to receive a stem cell transplant. The CDR3 DNA reads as TGTGCCAGCAGCTTAACAGCAGCCCAGCCCCAGCATTTT. Its protein product is CASSLTAAQPQHF.